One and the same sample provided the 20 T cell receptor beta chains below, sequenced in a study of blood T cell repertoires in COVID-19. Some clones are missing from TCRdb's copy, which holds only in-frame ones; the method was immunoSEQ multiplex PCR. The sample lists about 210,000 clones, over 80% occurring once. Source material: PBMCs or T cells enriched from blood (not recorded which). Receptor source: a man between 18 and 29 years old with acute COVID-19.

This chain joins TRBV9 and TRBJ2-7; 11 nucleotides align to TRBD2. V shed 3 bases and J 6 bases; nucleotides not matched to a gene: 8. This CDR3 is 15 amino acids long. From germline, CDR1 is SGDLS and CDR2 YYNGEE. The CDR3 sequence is CASSALAGGSGEQYF. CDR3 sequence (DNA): TGTGCCAGCAGCGCTTTAGCGGGAGGGTCAGGCGAGCAGTACTTC.

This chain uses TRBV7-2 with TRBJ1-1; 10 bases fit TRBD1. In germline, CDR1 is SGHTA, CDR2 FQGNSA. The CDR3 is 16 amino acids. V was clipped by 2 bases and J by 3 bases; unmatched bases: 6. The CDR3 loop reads CASSLYAGTGDTEAFF. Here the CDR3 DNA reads TGTGCCAGCAGCTTATACGCCGGGACAGGGGACACTGAAGCTTTCTTT. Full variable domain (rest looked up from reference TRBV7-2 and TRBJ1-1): GAGVSQSPSNKVTEKGKDVELRCDPISGHTALYWYRQSLGQGLEFLIYFQGNSAPDKSGLPSDRFSAERTGGSVSTLTIQRTQQEDSAVYLCASSLYAGTGDTEAFFGQGTRLTVV.

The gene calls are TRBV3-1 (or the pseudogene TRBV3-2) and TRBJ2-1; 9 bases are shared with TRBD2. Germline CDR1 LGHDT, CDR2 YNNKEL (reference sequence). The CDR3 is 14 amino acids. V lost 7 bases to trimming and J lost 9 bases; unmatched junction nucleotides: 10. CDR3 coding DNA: TGTGCCAGCACCTTGACTAGCGGTGGGGGTGAGCAGTTCTTC. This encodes CASTLTSGGGEQFF.

CDR3 in amino acids: CASSPFGTSASYEQYF. In nucleotides, the CDR3 is TGCGCCAGCAGCCCGTTTGGGACTAGCGCTTCCTACGAGCAGTACTTC. The chain carries TRBV4-1 and TRBJ2-7; 10 positions match TRBD2. Germline trimming cut 4 bases from V and 1 base from J; bases unmatched to any gene: 7. CDR1 MGHRA and CDR2 YSYEKL come from the germline V gene. The CDR3 extends over 16 amino acids.

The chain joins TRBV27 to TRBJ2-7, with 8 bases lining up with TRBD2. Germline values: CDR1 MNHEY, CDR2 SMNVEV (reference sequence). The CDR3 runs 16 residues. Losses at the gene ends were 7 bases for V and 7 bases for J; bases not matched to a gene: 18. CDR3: CASTRLAGLVAGEQYF. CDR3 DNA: TGTGCCAGCACCCGCCTTGCGGGACTAGTGGCTGGTGAGCAGTACTTC.

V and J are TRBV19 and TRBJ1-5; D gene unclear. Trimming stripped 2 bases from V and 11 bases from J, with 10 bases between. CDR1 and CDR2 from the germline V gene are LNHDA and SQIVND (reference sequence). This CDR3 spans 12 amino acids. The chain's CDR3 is CASSISPVAQHF. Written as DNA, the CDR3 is TGTGCCAGTAGTATATCCCCCGTCGCCCAGCATTTT.

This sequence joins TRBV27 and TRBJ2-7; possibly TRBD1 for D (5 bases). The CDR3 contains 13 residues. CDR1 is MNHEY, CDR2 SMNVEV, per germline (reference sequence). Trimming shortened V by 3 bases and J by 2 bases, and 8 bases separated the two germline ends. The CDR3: CASSLSRAYEQYF. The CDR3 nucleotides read TGTGCCAGCAGTTTGTCCAGGGCCTACGAGCAGTACTTC.

CDR3 sequence: CASSLGQASYGYTF. As DNA, the CDR3 is TGTGCCAGCAGCTTGGGACAGGCAAGCTATGGCTACACCTTC. The chain links TRBV5-4 to TRBJ1-2, with D possibly matching TRBD1 (6 bases). Between the trimmed V and J ends, which lost 0 bases and 4 bases, there was a span of 10 bases. The CDR3 consists of 14 residues. Germline V gene data show CDR1 as SGHNT and CDR2 as YYREEE (reference sequence).

CDR3 bases: TGTGCCAGCTCACCGGGGACTATCTCAGATACGCAGTATTTT. This encodes CASSPGTISDTQYF. This rearrangement joins TRBV18 to TRBJ2-3, with 7 bases identical to TRBD2. V lost 3 bases and J lost 4; bases outside the gene matches: 4. The CDR3 is made up of 14 amino acids. Germline loops: CDR1 KGHSH, CDR2 LQKENI.

The CDR3 DNA reads as TGTGCCAGCAGCACCAGCGGGAGGGAGACCTACGAGCAGTACTTC. Encoded protein: CASSTSGRETYEQYF. The V and J genes are TRBV13 and TRBJ2-7; 10 positions match TRBD2. There are 15 residues in the CDR3. With 5 bases clipped from V and 2 bases from J, the junction kept 6 bases outside the gene matches. Germline V gene sequence: CDR1 PRHDT, CDR2 FYEKMQ (reference sequence).

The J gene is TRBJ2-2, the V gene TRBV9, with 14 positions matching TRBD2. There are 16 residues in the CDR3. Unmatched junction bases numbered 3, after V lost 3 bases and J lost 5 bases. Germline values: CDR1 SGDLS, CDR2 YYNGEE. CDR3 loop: CASSAGTSGSTGELFF. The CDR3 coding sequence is TGTGCCAGCAGCGCCGGGACTAGCGGGAGTACCGGGGAGCTGTTTTTT.

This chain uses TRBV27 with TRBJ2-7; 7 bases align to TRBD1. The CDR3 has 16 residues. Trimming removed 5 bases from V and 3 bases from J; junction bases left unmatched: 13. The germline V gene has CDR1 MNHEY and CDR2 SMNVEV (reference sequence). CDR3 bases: TGTGCCAGCAGTCCCACCATGGGACAGACTATCTACGAGCAGTACTTC. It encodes CASSPTMGQTIYEQYF.

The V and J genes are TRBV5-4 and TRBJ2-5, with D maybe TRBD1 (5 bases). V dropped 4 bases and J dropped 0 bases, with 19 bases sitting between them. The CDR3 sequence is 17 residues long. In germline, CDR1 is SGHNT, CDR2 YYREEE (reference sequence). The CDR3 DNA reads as TGTGCCAGCAGCCCGGCCGGTCCAGGGCGGTACCAAGAGACCCAGTACTTC. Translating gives CASSPAGPGRYQETQYF.

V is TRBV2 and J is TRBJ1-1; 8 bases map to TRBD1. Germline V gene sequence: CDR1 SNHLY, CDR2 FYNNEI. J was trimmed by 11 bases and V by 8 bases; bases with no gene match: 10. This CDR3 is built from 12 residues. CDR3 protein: CASGGGTGRAFF. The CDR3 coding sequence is TGTGCCAGCGGAGGGGGGACAGGAAGGGCTTTCTTT.

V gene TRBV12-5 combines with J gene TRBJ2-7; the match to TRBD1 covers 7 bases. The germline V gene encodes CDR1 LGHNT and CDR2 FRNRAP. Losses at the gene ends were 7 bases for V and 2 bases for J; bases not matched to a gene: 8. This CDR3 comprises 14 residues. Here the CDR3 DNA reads TGTGCTAGTGCCTCCGACAGGGCCACCTACGAGCAGTACTTC. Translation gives CASASDRATYEQYF.

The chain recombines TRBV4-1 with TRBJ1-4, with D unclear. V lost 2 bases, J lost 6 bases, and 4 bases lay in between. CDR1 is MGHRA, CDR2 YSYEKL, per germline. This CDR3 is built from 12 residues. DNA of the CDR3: TGCGCCAGCAGCCAAAACTATGAAAAACTGTTTTTT. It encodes CASSQNYEKLFF.

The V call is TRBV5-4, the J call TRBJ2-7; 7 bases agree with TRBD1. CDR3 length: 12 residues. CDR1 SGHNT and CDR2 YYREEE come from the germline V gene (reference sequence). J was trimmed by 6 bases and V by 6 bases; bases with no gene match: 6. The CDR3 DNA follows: TGTGCCAGCATTGACAGGGTGGGCGAGCAGTACTTC. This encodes CASIDRVGEQYF.

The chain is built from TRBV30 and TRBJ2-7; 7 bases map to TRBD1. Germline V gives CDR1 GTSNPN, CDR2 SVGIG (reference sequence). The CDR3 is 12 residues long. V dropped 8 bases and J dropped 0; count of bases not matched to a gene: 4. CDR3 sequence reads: CAQQGTSYEQYF. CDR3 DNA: TGTGCCCAACAGGGGACCTCCTACGAGCAGTACTTC. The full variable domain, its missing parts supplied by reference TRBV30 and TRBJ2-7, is SQTIHQWPATLVQPVGSPLSLECTVEGTSNPNLYWYRQAAGRGLQLLFYSVGIGQISSEVPQNLSASRPQDRQFILSSKKLLLSDSGFYLCAQQGTSYEQYFGPGTRLTVT.

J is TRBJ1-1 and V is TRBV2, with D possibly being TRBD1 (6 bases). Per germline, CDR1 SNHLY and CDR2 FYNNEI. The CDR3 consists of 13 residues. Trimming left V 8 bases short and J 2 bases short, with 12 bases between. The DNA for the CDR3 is TGTGCCAGCTTAAGGGGGGGAAACACTGAAGCTTTCTTT. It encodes CASLRGGNTEAFF.

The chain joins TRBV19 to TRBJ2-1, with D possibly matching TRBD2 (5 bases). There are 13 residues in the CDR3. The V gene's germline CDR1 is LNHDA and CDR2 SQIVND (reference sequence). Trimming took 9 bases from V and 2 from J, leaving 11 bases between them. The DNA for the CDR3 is TGTGCCAGCTCCAGCGGAACCTACAATGAGCAGTTCTTC. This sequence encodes CASSSGTYNEQFF.